This is a list of T cell receptor beta chains from one sample in a study of shared clonotypes between healthy human individuals. Assay used: immunoSEQ multiplex PCR; TCRdb lists only in-frame clones, some missing. The sample has approximately 2.5 million clones; more than 85% are singletons. Sequencing was performed on naive CD4+ T cells from PBMCs. These receptors were collected from a man aged 18 to 29 in good health. Some clones in this sample may be carry-over from other donors' samples. CDR3s include the opening cysteine and the closing phenylalanine or tryptophan. A D gene is named only where the DNA matches it firmly. Rows give clone size only sometimes, using once, few, many, or a class for an expanded clone.

CDR3aa: CASSLEYLSIQVRNNEQFF; CDR3nt: TGTGCCAGCAGCTTAGAGTACCTCTCGATTCAAGTCCGGAACAATGAGCAGTTCTTC; v_gene: TRBV11-2; j_gene: TRBJ2-1; d_gene: .; abundance: .
CDR3aa: CASSHRDRATGELFF; CDR3nt: TGTGCCAGCAGCCACCGGGACAGGGCGACCGGGGAGCTGTTTTTT; v_gene: TRBV5-4; j_gene: TRBJ2-2; d_gene: TRBD1; abundance: .
CDR3aa: CASSLVGGILDTQYF; CDR3nt: TGCGCCAGCAGCTTGGTAGGGGGGATATTGGATACGCAGTATTTT; v_gene: TRBV5-1; j_gene: TRBJ2-3; d_gene: .; abundance: .
CDR3aa: CASSLTGITEAFF; CDR3nt: TGTGCCAGCAGCCTGACAGGGATCACTGAAGCTTTCTTT; v_gene: TRBV7-8; j_gene: TRBJ1-1; d_gene: TRBD1; abundance: .
CDR3aa: CASSLSGGAVTEAFF; CDR3nt: TGCGCCAGCAGCTTATCAGGGGGCGCGGTCACTGAAGCTTTCTTT; v_gene: TRBV5-1; j_gene: TRBJ1-1; d_gene: TRBD1; abundance: .
CDR3aa: CASSFRAGERGQYF; CDR3nt: TGTGCCAGCAGCTTTCGGGCAGGAGAACGAGGGCAGTACTTC; v_gene: TRBV5-6; j_gene: TRBJ2-7; d_gene: .; abundance: .
CDR3aa: CASSIRGGEKLFF; CDR3nt: TGTGCCAGCAGTATCAGGGGGGGGGAAAAACTGTTTTTT; v_gene: TRBV2; j_gene: TRBJ1-4; d_gene: TRBD1; abundance: .
CDR3aa: CASSDRDRGHEQYF; CDR3nt: TGTGCCAGCAGTGACCGGGACAGGGGTCACGAGCAGTACTTC; v_gene: TRBV6-6; j_gene: TRBJ2-7; d_gene: TRBD1; abundance: .
CDR3aa: CASSWTWDRSSYEQYF; CDR3nt: TGTGCCAGCAGCTGGACATGGGACAGGAGCTCCTACGAGCAGTACTTC; v_gene: TRBV5-4; j_gene: TRBJ2-7; d_gene: TRBD1; abundance: .
CDR3aa: CASSPWTGEAFF; CDR3nt: TGTGCCAGCAGTCCGTGGACGGGTGAAGCTTTCTTT; v_gene: TRBV28; j_gene: TRBJ1-1; d_gene: .; abundance: .
CDR3aa: CASSPRGDTQYF; CDR3nt: TGTGCCAGCTCACCCAGGGGAGATACGCAGTATTTT; v_gene: TRBV18; j_gene: TRBJ2-3; d_gene: .; abundance: .
CDR3aa: CASSQGAGGRSSYNEQFF; CDR3nt: TGCGCCAGCAGCCAAGGGGCTGGAGGGCGGAGCTCCTACAATGAGCAGTTCTTC; v_gene: TRBV4-3; j_gene: TRBJ2-1; d_gene: .; abundance: .
CDR3aa: CAWNLAGPQETQYF; CDR3nt: TGTGCCTGGAACCTAGCGGGGCCGCAAGAGACCCAGTACTTC; v_gene: TRBV30; j_gene: TRBJ2-5; d_gene: TRBD2; abundance: .
CDR3aa: CASSRGIGTEAFF; CDR3nt: TGTGCCAGCAGCCGTGGAATAGGCACTGAAGCTTTCTTT; v_gene: TRBV9; j_gene: TRBJ1-1; d_gene: .; abundance: .
CDR3aa: CASSQDPGGYTF; CDR3nt: TGTGCCAGCAGCCAAGACCCCGGTGGCTACACCTTC; v_gene: TRBV4-2; j_gene: TRBJ1-2; d_gene: .; abundance: .
CDR3aa: CASSLQRANVLTF; CDR3nt: TGTGCCAGCAGCTTGCAGAGGGCCAACGTCCTGACTTTC; v_gene: TRBV7-9; j_gene: TRBJ2-6; d_gene: .; abundance: .
CDR3aa: CASSPTGFEKLFF; CDR3nt: TGTGCCAGCAGCCCCACCGGTTTCGAAAAACTGTTTTTT; v_gene: TRBV7-9; j_gene: TRBJ1-4; d_gene: .; abundance: .
CDR3aa: CASSPLLLPRDTNEKLFF; CDR3nt: TGTGCCAGCAGCCCTTTACTCCTACCTCGTGACACCAATGAAAAACTGTTTTTT; v_gene: TRBV27; j_gene: TRBJ1-4; d_gene: .; abundance: .
CDR3aa: CASSLHRRNTGELFF; CDR3nt: TGTGCCAGCAGCCTGCACCGGAGAAACACCGGGGAGCTGTTTTTT; v_gene: TRBV11-2; j_gene: TRBJ2-2; d_gene: .; abundance: .
CDR3aa: CASSQLTANYGYTF; CDR3nt: TGCGCCAGCAGCCAGTTGACCGCTAACTATGGCTACACCTTC; v_gene: TRBV4-1; j_gene: TRBJ1-2; d_gene: .; abundance: .
CDR3aa: CASRRQNTEAFF; CDR3nt: TGTGCCAGTAGACGACAGAACACTGAAGCTTTCTTT; v_gene: TRBV19; j_gene: TRBJ1-1; d_gene: .; abundance: .
CDR3aa: CASSPNGGADTGELFF; CDR3nt: TGTGCCAGCAGCCCGAACGGGGGGGCGGACACCGGGGAGCTGTTTTTT; v_gene: TRBV11-3; j_gene: TRBJ2-2; d_gene: TRBD2; abundance: .
CDR3aa: CASIRSGIFYEQYF; CDR3nt: TGTGCCAGCATCCGGAGCGGGATATTTTACGAGCAGTACTTC; v_gene: TRBV6-1; j_gene: TRBJ2-7; d_gene: TRBD2; abundance: .
CDR3aa: CASSLQGSGLYYEQYF; CDR3nt: TGTGCCAGCAGCTTACAAGGGTCAGGACTATACTACGAGCAGTACTTC; v_gene: TRBV7-2; j_gene: TRBJ2-7; d_gene: .; abundance: .
CDR3aa: CASSLGGRAGDTQYF; CDR3nt: TGTGCCAGCAGTTTAGGCGGGAGGGCGGGGGATACGCAGTATTTT; v_gene: TRBV28; j_gene: TRBJ2-3; d_gene: TRBD2; abundance: .
CDR3aa: CASRRAGTDTGELFF; CDR3nt: TGTGCCAGCAGACGAGCCGGAACAGACACCGGGGAGCTGTTTTTT; v_gene: TRBV28; j_gene: TRBJ2-2; d_gene: .; abundance: .
CDR3aa: CASRFSGRSGELFF; CDR3nt: TGTGCCAGCAGATTTAGCGGGAGGTCTGGGGAGCTGTTTTTT; v_gene: TRBV7-3; j_gene: TRBJ2-2; d_gene: TRBD2; abundance: once
CDR3aa: CASSATGTPGTDTQYF; CDR3nt: TGCGCCAGCAGCGCCACCGGGACACCTGGCACAGATACGCAGTATTTT; v_gene: TRBV5-1; j_gene: TRBJ2-3; d_gene: .; abundance: .
CDR3aa: CASSLPNQPQHF; CDR3nt: TGTGCCAGCAGTCTCCCCAATCAGCCCCAGCATTTT; v_gene: TRBV28; j_gene: TRBJ1-5; d_gene: .; abundance: .
CDR3aa: CASSLGTANQPQHF; CDR3nt: TGCGCCAGCAGCTTGGGGACAGCCAATCAGCCCCAGCATTTT; v_gene: TRBV5-1; j_gene: TRBJ1-5; d_gene: .; abundance: few
CDR3aa: CATSPGQGHSNQPQHF; CDR3nt: TGTGCCACCAGCCCAGGACAGGGCCATAGCAATCAGCCCCAGCATTTT; v_gene: TRBV15; j_gene: TRBJ1-5; d_gene: TRBD1; abundance: .
CDR3aa: CASTPGGSRYEQYF; CDR3nt: TGTGCCAGCACCCCCGGGGGGTCACGCTACGAGCAGTACTTC; v_gene: TRBV28; j_gene: TRBJ2-7; d_gene: TRBD2; abundance: .
CDR3aa: CAWSGPEGNIQYF; CDR3nt: TGTGCCTGGAGCGGGCCGGAGGGAAACATTCAGTACTTC; v_gene: TRBV30; j_gene: TRBJ2-4; d_gene: .; abundance: .
CDR3aa: CASSTRDATYEQYF; CDR3nt: TGTGCCAGCAGTACCCGGGACGCAACCTACGAGCAGTACTTC; v_gene: TRBV6-5; j_gene: TRBJ2-7; d_gene: .; abundance: .
CDR3aa: CASSPDRTAANYGYTF; CDR3nt: TGTGCCAGCTCCCCCGACAGGACAGCAGCTAACTATGGCTACACCTTC; v_gene: TRBV18; j_gene: TRBJ1-2; d_gene: .; abundance: few
CDR3aa: CASSLGTGTGELFF; CDR3nt: TGTGCCAGCAGCTTAGGGACAGGCACCGGGGAGCTGTTTTTT; v_gene: TRBV7-2; j_gene: TRBJ2-2; d_gene: TRBD1; abundance: .
CDR3aa: CASSLAGVANTGELFF; CDR3nt: TGTGCCAGCAGCCTAGCGGGCGTAGCGAACACCGGGGAGCTGTTTTTT; v_gene: TRBV7-2; j_gene: TRBJ2-2; d_gene: TRBD2; abundance: .
CDR3aa: CASSRTGRLGTEAFF; CDR3nt: TGTGCCAGCAGCCGGACAGGCCGGCTGGGGACTGAAGCTTTCTTT; v_gene: TRBV2; j_gene: TRBJ1-1; d_gene: TRBD1; abundance: .
CDR3aa: CASSLDRGVFAGELFF; CDR3nt: TGTGCCAGCAGCTTAGATCGGGGTGTCTTCGCCGGGGAGCTGTTTTTT; v_gene: TRBV11-3; j_gene: TRBJ2-2; d_gene: .; abundance: .
CDR3aa: CASSPGTGGVETQYF; CDR3nt: TGTGCCAGCAGCCCGGGGACAGGGGGCGTGGAGACCCAGTACTTC; v_gene: TRBV7-2; j_gene: TRBJ2-5; d_gene: TRBD1; abundance: .
CDR3aa: CAISSGAGVQETQYF; CDR3nt: TGTGCCATCAGCTCGGGGGCAGGCGTTCAAGAGACCCAGTACTTC; v_gene: TRBV10-3; j_gene: TRBJ2-5; d_gene: .; abundance: .
CDR3aa: CASSLAIGELFF; CDR3nt: TGTGCCAGCAGCTTAGCAATAGGGGAGCTGTTTTTT; v_gene: TRBV7-9; j_gene: TRBJ2-2; d_gene: .; abundance: .
CDR3aa: CASSHREGNQPQHF; CDR3nt: TGTGCCAGTAGTCACAGGGAAGGCAATCAGCCCCAGCATTTT; v_gene: TRBV19; j_gene: TRBJ1-5; d_gene: .; abundance: .
CDR3aa: CASSDAGSGRSDTQYF; CDR3nt: TGTGCCAGCAGTGATGCTGGTAGCGGGAGATCGGATACGCAGTATTTT; v_gene: TRBV2; j_gene: TRBJ2-3; d_gene: TRBD2; abundance: .
CDR3aa: CASKGLGKAEETQYF; CDR3nt: TGTGCCAGCAAGGGGCTTGGAAAAGCGGAAGAGACCCAGTACTTC; v_gene: TRBV27; j_gene: TRBJ2-5; d_gene: .; abundance: .
CDR3aa: CASSGQRTYEQYF; CDR3nt: TGCGCCAGCAGTGGACAGCGCACCTACGAGCAGTACTTC; v_gene: TRBV10-2; j_gene: TRBJ2-7; d_gene: .; abundance: .
CDR3aa: CASSEDRDSLYEQYF; CDR3nt: TGTGCCAGCAGTGAGGACCGAGACAGCTTATACGAGCAGTACTTC; v_gene: TRBV6-1; j_gene: TRBJ2-7; d_gene: .; abundance: .
CDR3aa: CVRSLVYQRCSYNEQFF; CDR3nt: TGTGTCAGAAGCTTAGTCTACCAGCGTTGCTCCTACAATGAGCAGTTCTTC; v_gene: TRBV7-5; j_gene: TRBJ2-1; d_gene: .; abundance: .
CDR3aa: CASSLDPGASYEQYF; CDR3nt: TGTGCCAGCAGCTTGGACCCAGGGGCCTCCTACGAGCAGTACTTC; v_gene: TRBV5-4; j_gene: TRBJ2-7; d_gene: .; abundance: .
CDR3aa: CASSLEQGRHEQFF; CDR3nt: TGTGCCAGCAGCTTAGAGCAGGGTCGGCATGAGCAGTTCTTC; v_gene: TRBV7-3; j_gene: TRBJ2-1; d_gene: .; abundance: once
CDR3aa: CASSLAGTSGKTGELFF; CDR3nt: TGTGCCAGCAGCTTAGCGGGAACTAGCGGAAAAACCGGGGAGCTGTTTTTT; v_gene: TRBV7-2; j_gene: TRBJ2-2; d_gene: TRBD2; abundance: .
CDR3aa: CASSLFPGQNNSPLHF; CDR3nt: TGTGCCAGCAGTTTATTCCCGGGACAGAATAATTCACCCCTCCACTTT; v_gene: TRBV28; j_gene: TRBJ1-6; d_gene: TRBD1; abundance: .
CDR3aa: CASSFSGLEQYF; CDR3nt: TGTGCCAGCAGTTTCTCAGGTCTCGAGCAGTACTTC; v_gene: TRBV27; j_gene: TRBJ2-7; d_gene: .; abundance: .
CDR3aa: CGTSFYNEQFF; CDR3nt: TGTGGGACTAGCTTCTACAATGAGCAGTTCTTC; v_gene: TRBV6-5; j_gene: TRBJ2-1; d_gene: TRBD2; abundance: .
CDR3aa: CASSRTRRPDYGYTF; CDR3nt: TGTGCCAGCAGTAGGACACGCCGACCAGACTATGGCTACACCTTC; v_gene: TRBV6-5; j_gene: TRBJ1-2; d_gene: .; abundance: .
CDR3aa: CASSFQEDDTQYF; CDR3nt: TGCGCCAGCAGCTTTCAGGAGGACGATACGCAGTATTTT; v_gene: TRBV5-1; j_gene: TRBJ2-3; d_gene: .; abundance: .
CDR3aa: CASSWGRGEYTDTQYF; CDR3nt: TGTGCCAGCAGCTGGGGCCGGGGGGAGTACACAGATACGCAGTATTTT; v_gene: TRBV7-9; j_gene: TRBJ2-3; d_gene: TRBD2; abundance: .